The 7 T cell receptor beta chains in this list originate from one sample, sequenced in a study of T cell repertoires in cytomegalovirus infection. TCRdb passed the reads through MiXCR, listing each CDR3 protein once. The sample shows 200,000 to 250,000 distinct CDR3 sequences, about 23% of them seen only once. Sequences were obtained from CD8+ T cells from PBMCs. These receptors were collected from a human donor in good health (CMV status not recorded). Some clones in this sample may be carry-over from other donors' samples.

This clonotype appeared a few times. The genes are TRBV27 and TRBJ1-6; unclear D gene. CDR3 length: 17 residues. Trimming took off 2 bases at V and 0 bases at J, with 11 bases between the two ends. Germline V lookup: CDR1 MNHEY, CDR2 SMNVEV (reference sequence). Here the CDR3 reads CASSLGSPISYNSPLHF. In DNA form, the CDR3 reads TGTGCCAGCAGTTTAGGCAGCCCCATCTCCTATAATTCACCCCTCCACTTT.

A remark on this clonotype: Sequence at one end of the junction differs from germline and may be a read error. J is TRBJ1-2 and V is TRBV29-1, with D possibly TRBD1 on 5 matching bases. From germline, CDR1 is SQVTM and CDR2 ANQGSEA. CDR3 size: 12 residues. The CDR3 DNA reads TGCAGCGTAGAAGACCGACAGTGGCTTGACACCTTC. It yields the protein CSVEDRQWLDTF.

The J gene is TRBJ1-2, the V gene TRBV29-1; unclear D gene. The CDR3 totals 16 residues. V shed 5 bases and J shed 4 bases, with 23 bases lying between them. CDR1 SQVTM and CDR2 ANQGSEA come from the germline V gene. The CDR3 nucleotides are TGCAGCGTTTCCCCCATTCCCGGGTCCCTACTCTATGGCTACACCTTC. It codes for CSVSPIPGSLLYGYTF.

This chain links TRBV12-3 or TRBV12-4 with TRBJ2-1; the D gene could be TRBD1 or TRBD2 (5 bases each). CDR3 length equals 16 residues. Trimming took off 8 bases at V and 6 bases at J, with 23 bases between the two ends. DNA of the CDR3: TGTGCCAGCCAATCCCCCCGAGGGGATAGGGCCAATGAGCAGTTCTTC. This encodes CASQSPRGDRANEQFF.

V is TRBV11-2 and J is TRBJ2-5; perhaps TRBD1 as D (6 bases). The germline V gene encodes CDR1 SGHAT and CDR2 FQNNGV. The CDR3 is made up of 14 amino acids. Trimming stripped 5 bases from V and 1 base from J, with 11 bases between. The CDR3 loop reads CASSGYRVQETQYF. Written as DNA, the CDR3 is TGTGCCAGCAGCGGGTACAGGGTCCAAGAGACCCAGTACTTC.

The chain recombines TRBV2 with TRBJ1-2; the D is unclear. Germline V gene data show CDR1 as SNHLY and CDR2 as FYNNEI. This CDR3 contains 11 residues. V was clipped by 3 bases and J by 7 bases, with 6 bases between them. Here the CDR3 reads CASSDVAGYTF. For the CDR3, the DNA is TGTGCCAGCAGTGACGTGGCTGGCTACACCTTC. Full variable domain (outside the CDR3, taken from reference TRBV2 and TRBJ1-2): EPEVTQTPSHQVTQMGQEVILRCVPISNHLYFYWYRQILGQKVEFLVSFYNNEISEKSEIFDDQFSVERPDGSNFTLKIRSTKLEDSAMYFCASSDVAGYTFGSGTRLTVV.

The chain uses TRBV4-1 and TRBJ2-7; D not resolved. The germline gives CDR1 MGHRA, CDR2 YSYEKL. This CDR3 contains 14 residues. Deletions cut 1 base from V and 2 bases from J, with 9 bases between. The CDR3 DNA reads as TGCGCCAGCAGCCAAGTCCAAGGAGCCTACGAGCAGTACTTC. Amino acids: CASSQVQGAYEQYF.